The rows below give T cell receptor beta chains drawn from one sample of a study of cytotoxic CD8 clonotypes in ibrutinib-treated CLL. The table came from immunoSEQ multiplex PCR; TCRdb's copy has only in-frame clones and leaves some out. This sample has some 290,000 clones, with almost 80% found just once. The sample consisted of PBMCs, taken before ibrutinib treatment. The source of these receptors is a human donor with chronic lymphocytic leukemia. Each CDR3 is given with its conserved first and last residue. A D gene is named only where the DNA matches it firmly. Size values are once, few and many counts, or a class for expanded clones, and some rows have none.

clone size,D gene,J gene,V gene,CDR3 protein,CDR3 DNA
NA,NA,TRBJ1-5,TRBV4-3,CASSQAWGSNQPQHF,TGCGCCAGCAGCCAAGCATGGGGCAGCAATCAGCCCCAGCATTTT
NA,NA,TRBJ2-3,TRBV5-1,CASRIGAGGDTQYF,TGCGCCAGCAGGATTGGTGCAGGTGGAGATACGCAGTATTTT
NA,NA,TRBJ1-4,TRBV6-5,CASSYSRGTGEKLFF,TGTGCCAGCAGTTACTCTAGGGGGACTGGTGAAAAACTGTTTTTT
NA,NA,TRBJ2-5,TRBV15,CATSRGNQETQYF,TGTGCCACCAGCAGGGGAAACCAAGAGACCCAGTACTTC
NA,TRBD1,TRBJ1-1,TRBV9,CASSAQGQGTEAFF,TGTGCCAGCAGCGCCCAGGGACAGGGGACTGAAGCTTTCTTT
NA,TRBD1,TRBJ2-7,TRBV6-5,CASSYSSDRVSYEQYF,TGTGCCAGCAGTTACTCTTCCGACAGGGTGTCCTACGAGCAGTACTTC
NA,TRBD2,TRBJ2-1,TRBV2,CASSEEAGVGFF,TGTGCCAGCAGTGAAGAAGCGGGAGTGGGGTTCTTC
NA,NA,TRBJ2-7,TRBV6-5,CASSFPGHRTEQYF,TGTGCCAGCAGTTTTCCGGGACATCGGACCGAGCAGTACTTC
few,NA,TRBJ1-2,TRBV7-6,CASSPDSRYGYTF,TGTGCCAGCAGCCCGGACAGCCGTTATGGCTACACCTTC
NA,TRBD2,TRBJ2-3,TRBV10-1,CASSDTAGGPWGTDTQYF,TGCGCCAGCAGTGATACAGCGGGAGGGCCGTGGGGCACAGATACGCAGTATTTT
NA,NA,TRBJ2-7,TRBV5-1,CASGGTDYEQYF,TGCGCCAGCGGCGGGACAGACTACGAGCAGTACTTC
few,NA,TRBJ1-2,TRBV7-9,CASSLAGRVGYTF,TGTGCCAGCAGCTTAGCGGGCAGGGTTGGCTACACCTTC
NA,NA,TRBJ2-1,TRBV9,CASSVGFWGDGYNEQFF,TGTGCCAGCAGCGTAGGGTTCTGGGGAGACGGGTACAATGAGCAGTTCTTC
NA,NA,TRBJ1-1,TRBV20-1,CSAVGQNAAFF,TGCAGTGCTGTCGGACAGAATGCAGCTTTCTTT
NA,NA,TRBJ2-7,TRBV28,CASSLPPLARNEQYF,TGTGCCAGCAGTTTACCCCCCCTAGCTCGGAACGAGCAGTACTTC
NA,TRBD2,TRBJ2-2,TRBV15,CATSRKPAGTNTGELFF,TGTGCCACCAGCAGAAAGCCAGCGGGAACGAACACCGGGGAGCTGTTTTTT
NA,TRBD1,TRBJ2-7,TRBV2,CATTGQVQQYF,TGTGCCACCACTGGACAGGTGCAGCAGTACTTC
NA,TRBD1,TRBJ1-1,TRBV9,CASSVSGGMNTEAFF,TGTGCCAGCAGCGTTTCAGGGGGCATGAACACTGAAGCTTTCTTT
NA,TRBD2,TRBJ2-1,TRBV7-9,CASSLAHREAAQQFF,TGTGCCAGCAGCTTAGCCCACCGGGAGGCAGCCCAGCAGTTCTTC
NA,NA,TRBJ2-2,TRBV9,CASSVRGDNTGELFF,TGTGCCAGCAGCGTACGAGGGGATAACACCGGGGAGCTGTTTTTT
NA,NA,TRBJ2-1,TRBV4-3,CASSLEANGGNEQFF,TGCGCCAGCAGCCTGGAAGCCAACGGGGGTAATGAGCAGTTCTTC
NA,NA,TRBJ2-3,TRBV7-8,CASSLGERVDTQYF,TGTGCCAGCAGTTTAGGGGAGCGTGTTGATACGCAGTATTTT
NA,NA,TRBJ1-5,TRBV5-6,CASSLAGTVSNQPQHF,TGTGCCAGCAGCTTGGCCGGTACAGTAAGCAATCAGCCCCAGCATTTT
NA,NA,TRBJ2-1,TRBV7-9,CASSISGNEQFF,TGTGCCAGCAGCATTAGTGGGAATGAGCAGTTCTTC
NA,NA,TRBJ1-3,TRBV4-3,CASSQAYLSGNTIYF,TGCGCCAGCAGCCAAGCTTACCTCTCTGGAAACACCATATATTTT
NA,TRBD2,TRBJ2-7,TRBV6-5,CASRASGSTYEQYF,TGTGCCAGCAGAGCTAGCGGGTCCACCTACGAGCAGTACTTC
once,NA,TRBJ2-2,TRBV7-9,CASSAGRELFF,TGTGCCAGCAGCGCCGGCCGGGAGCTGTTTTTT
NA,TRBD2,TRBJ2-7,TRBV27,CASSLQRVAGGNYEQYF,TGTGCCAGCAGTTTACAACGGGTAGCGGGAGGAAACTACGAGCAGTACTTC
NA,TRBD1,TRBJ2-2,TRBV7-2,CASSSGTAKTGELFF,TGTGCCAGCAGCTCCGGGACAGCGAAGACCGGGGAGCTGTTTTTT
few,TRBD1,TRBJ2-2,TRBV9,CASSGRQGPGGTGELFF,TGTGCCAGCAGCGGGCGACAGGGGCCAGGAGGGACCGGGGAGCTGTTTTTT
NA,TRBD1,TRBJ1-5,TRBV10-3,CAISVQGDQPQHF,TGTGCCATCAGTGTACAGGGGGATCAGCCCCAGCATTTT
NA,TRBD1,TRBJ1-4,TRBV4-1,CASSYEGAQDEKLFF,TGCGCCAGCAGTTACGAGGGGGCGCAGGATGAAAAACTGTTTTTT
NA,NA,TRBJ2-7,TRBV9,CASSHGTLHTNDEQYF,TGTGCCAGCAGCCACGGGACGCTCCACACGAACGACGAGCAGTACTTC
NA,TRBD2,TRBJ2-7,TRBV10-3,CAISDFEASGSSEQYF,TGTGCCATCAGTGACTTCGAAGCTAGCGGGAGTTCCGAGCAGTACTTC
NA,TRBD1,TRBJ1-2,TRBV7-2,CASSLDRVGYTF,TGTGCCAGCAGCCTGGACAGGGTTGGCTACACCTTC
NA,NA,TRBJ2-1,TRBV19,CASSISQNNEQFF,TGTGCCAGTAGTATCTCCCAGAACAATGAGCAGTTCTTC
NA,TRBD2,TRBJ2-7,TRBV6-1,CASSEDRDYGYEQYF,TGTGCCAGCAGTGAAGACCGGGACTACGGGTACGAGCAGTACTTC